The entry that follows covers one T cell receptor (beta chain) sequence. V was clipped by 4 bases and J by 1 base; unmatched bases: 5. The CDR3 spans 16 residues. CDR1 MDHEN and CDR2 SYDVKM come from the germline V gene. This sample is drawn from a study of T cell responses to AZD1222 COVID-19 vaccine. Measured with immunoSEQ multiplex PCR; TCRdb has only the in-frame clones, and not every one. The table shows roughly 200,000 clones, with around 90% occurring only once. The chain carries TRBV28 and TRBJ2-7; 12 bases align to TRBD2. Sequenced material: peripheral blood, taken on day 0 of AZD1222 vaccination. This receptor was obtained from an adult in good health. In nucleotides, the CDR3 is TGTGCCAGCAGTTCACGACTAGCGGGGGTTTCCTACGAGCAGTACTTC. Encoded protein: CASSSRLAGVSYEQYF. The full variable domain, rest sourced from reference TRBV28 and TRBJ2-7, is DVKVTQSSRYLVKRTGEKVFLECVQDMDHENMFWYRQDPGLGLRLIYFSYDVKMKEKGDIPEGYSVSREKKERFSLILESASTNQTSMYLCASSSRLAGVSYEQYFGPGTRLTVT.